The 20 T cell receptor beta chains reported below all come from one sample, sequenced in a study of T cell responses to AZD1222 COVID-19 vaccine. Only in-frame clones appear in the TCRdb table, and some are missing; sequencing was by immunoSEQ multiplex PCR. The repertoire consists of about 150,000 clones, with roughly 92% occurring once and the leading ten covering over 3%. Material: peripheral blood, obtained on day 0 of AZD1222 vaccination. Receptors originate from an adult in good health.

J is TRBJ1-2 and V is TRBV28; D possibly corresponds to TRBD1 (5 bases). The CDR3 extends over 15 amino acids. Germline CDR1 reads MDHEN; CDR2 reads SYDVKM. V was clipped by 5 bases and J by 0 bases, with 13 bases between them. The CDR3: CASSLPGPANYGYTF. DNA for the CDR3: TGTGCCAGCAGTCTCCCGGGGCCCGCTAACTATGGCTACACCTTC.

The V gene is TRBV5-6, the J gene TRBJ1-1; 9 bases line up with TRBD1. V lost 3 bases and J lost 0; bases outside the gene matches: 6. From germline, CDR1 is SGHDT and CDR2 YYEEEE. The CDR3 length is 16 residues. For the CDR3, the DNA is TGTGCCAGCAGCTCCACAGGGGGCCATATGAACACTGAAGCTTTCTTT. This codes for CASSSTGGHMNTEAFF.

There are a few counts of this clone. This rearrangement joins TRBV5-4 to TRBJ2-7, with 7 positions matching TRBD2. V lost 7 bases and J lost 4; bases outside the gene matches: 8. The V gene's germline CDR1 is SGHNT and CDR2 YYREEE (reference sequence). CDR3 length equals 13 residues. The CDR3 loop reads CASRREARYEQYF. CDR3 in DNA: TGTGCCAGCCGCCGGGAGGCCAGGTACGAGCAGTACTTC.

This sequence joins TRBV5-1 and TRBJ2-5; D is undetermined. The germline gives CDR1 SGHRS, CDR2 YFSETQ. This CDR3 has 16 amino acids. The V and J ends lost 2 bases and 3 bases respectively, with 17 bases between them. Here the CDR3 DNA reads TGCGCCAGCAGCTTCCCAGGCGGTCGAAGGGAAGAGACCCAGTACTTC. It specifies CASSFPGGRREETQYF.

In DNA form, the CDR3 reads TGTGCCAGCAGACCCCGACCTCTACGGCAGCCACCCCTCCACTTT. Translated, it gives CASRPRPLRQPPLHF. The chain uses TRBV28 and TRBJ1-6; D gene unclear. The germline gives CDR1 MDHEN, CDR2 SYDVKM. Between the trimmed V and J ends, which lost 6 bases and 11 bases, there was a span of 20 bases. The CDR3 totals 15 residues. Filled out from reference TRBV28 and TRBJ1-6, the complete variable domain reads DVKVTQSSRYLVKRTGEKVFLECVQDMDHENMFWYRQDPGLGLRLIYFSYDVKMKEKGDIPEGYSVSREKKERFSLILESASTNQTSMYLCASRPRPLRQPPLHFGNGTRLTVT.

The CDR3 region has the DNA TGTGCCAGCCGCAACCGGGACAGGGGGCTGGTCGATCAGCCCCAGCATTTT. Protein sequence: CASRNRDRGLVDQPQHF. The chain is built from TRBV19 and TRBJ1-5; 12 bases agree with TRBD1. With 9 bases clipped from V and 5 bases from J, the junction kept 14 bases outside the gene matches. CDR1 is LNHDA and CDR2 is SQIVND in the germline V gene (reference sequence). The CDR3 sequence is 17 residues long.

The rearrangement joins TRBV27 to TRBJ2-1; the match to TRBD2 covers 7 bases. The CDR3 covers 13 residues. The V segment lost 5 bases and the J segment 12 bases; nucleotides outside the gene matches: 10. Germline loops: CDR1 MNHEY, CDR2 SMNVEV (reference sequence). DNA for the CDR3: TGTGCCAGCAGTCCGACGGGCGGGGGAAGGCAGTTCTTC. As protein: CASSPTGGGRQFF.

The CDR3 nucleotides read TGTGCCAGCAGTCAGGACGAATACGAGCAGTACTTC. This encodes CASSQDEYEQYF. This sequence joins TRBV6-5 and TRBJ2-7, with D unclear. Looked up from germline, CDR1 is MNHEY and CDR2 is SVGAGI. CDR3 length: 12 amino acids. V shed 5 bases and J shed 4 bases, with 9 bases lying between them.

V is TRBV2 and J is TRBJ1-5; D unclear. Per germline, CDR1 SNHLY and CDR2 FYNNEI. The CDR3 length is 15 residues. V lost 8 bases, J lost 7 bases, and 21 bases lay in between. CDR3 sequence: CASSRLSGSGQPQHF. For the CDR3, the DNA is TGTGCCAGCTCCCGTTTATCTGGATCGGGACAGCCCCAGCATTTT.

The V and J genes are TRBV3-1 (or the pseudogene TRBV3-2) and TRBJ2-3, with D perhaps TRBD1 or TRBD2 (5 bases each). Germline CDR1 is LGHDT and CDR2 is YNNKEL (reference sequence). The CDR3 loop spans 15 amino acids. Between the trimmed V and J ends, which lost 5 bases and 0 bases, there was a span of 12 bases. The CDR3 sequence is CASSIRGVSTDTQYF. The CDR3 nucleotides are TGTGCCAGCAGCATAAGAGGGGTTAGCACAGATACGCAGTATTTT.

The gene calls are TRBV27 and TRBJ1-1; D call uncertain. Germline V gene data show CDR1 as MNHEY and CDR2 as SMNVEV (reference sequence). This CDR3 contains 14 residues. V was cut by 7 bases and J by 8 bases, with 20 bases left in between. This chain's CDR3 is CASTPRGQFAEAFF. The DNA of the CDR3 is TGTGCCAGCACGCCCCGTGGCCAATTCGCCGAAGCTTTCTTT.

V usage is TRBV7-2 and J usage is TRBJ1-4; no clear D. Per germline, CDR1 SGHTA and CDR2 FQGNSA. Trimming took off 3 bases at V and 8 bases at J, with 10 bases between the two ends. CDR3 size: 13 residues. The CDR3 bases are TGTGCCAGCAGCTTGAACAAATGGGAAAAACTGTTTTTT. The encoded protein is CASSLNKWEKLFF.

This rearrangement joins TRBV5-4 to TRBJ2-5; possible D gene TRBD2, 6 bases. V was clipped by 5 bases and J by 10 bases, with 21 bases between them. The CDR3 runs to 14 residues. Germline CDR1 and CDR2: SGHNT and YYREEE (reference sequence). CDR3 sequence (DNA): TGTGCCAGCAGGATGTACACTAGCCCTTTGGGCCAGTACTTC. Its translation: CASRMYTSPLGQYF.

This chain uses TRBV5-1 with TRBJ2-1, with 10 bases lining up with TRBD2. CDR3 length: 18 residues. The junction had 10 bases not matched to a gene; V was cut back by 0 bases and J by 4 bases. Germline CDR1 SGHRS, CDR2 YFSETQ. CDR3: CASSLGASGSGLYNEQFF. CDR3 bases: TGCGCCAGCAGCTTGGGGGCTAGCGGGAGTGGCCTTTACAATGAGCAGTTCTTC.

The chain employs TRBV10-3 and TRBJ2-1; 9 bases match TRBD2. Germline loops: CDR1 ENHRY, CDR2 SYGVKD. The CDR3 totals 18 residues. V shed 3 bases, J shed 5 bases, and the junction held 14 bases outside the gene matches. As DNA, the CDR3 is TGTGCCATCAGTGAAGTCTCGGTCAGACTAGCGGATAACAATGAGCAGTTCTTC. It encodes CAISEVSVRLADNNEQFF.

The chain employs TRBV13 and TRBJ2-5; D is perhaps TRBD2 (5 bases). Between the trimmed V and J ends, which lost 5 bases and 5 bases, there was a span of 12 bases. The germline gives CDR1 PRHDT, CDR2 FYEKMQ (reference sequence). This CDR3 region has 13 residues. CDR3 loop: CASSAVRGETQYF. DNA for the CDR3: TGTGCCAGCAGCGCCGTCCGCGGGGAGACCCAGTACTTC.

The gene calls are TRBV7-9 and TRBJ1-2; D perhaps matches TRBD1 (6 bases). The V end was cut by 5 bases, the J end by 4 bases, with 14 bases between. Germline V gene sequence: CDR1 SEHNR, CDR2 FQNEAQ (reference sequence). CDR3 length: 14 amino acids. DNA of the CDR3: TGTGCCAGCAGCCAGGGGCACCAGCTCTATGGCTACACCTTC. This sequence encodes CASSQGHQLYGYTF.

V and J are TRBV28 and TRBJ1-5; D remains unclear. The CDR3 has 13 amino acids. CDR1 is MDHEN, CDR2 SYDVKM, per germline. V was pared by 7 bases and J by 4 bases, with 11 bases between. This chain's CDR3 is CASNWRGNQPQHF. In DNA form, the CDR3 reads TGTGCCAGCAACTGGCGAGGGAATCAGCCCCAGCATTTT.

The genes are TRBV4-3 and TRBJ2-5; TRBD2 matches at 7 bases. This CDR3 spans 16 amino acids. V was clipped by 0 bases and J by 2 bases; unmatched bases: 6. Per germline, CDR1 LGHNA and CDR2 YSLEER. The CDR3, as DNA: TGCGCCAGCAGCCAAGAAAACGCAGCGGGACAAGAGACCCAGTACTTC. The encoded protein is CASSQENAAGQETQYF.

A note on this clone: Other nucleotide sequences from this sample produce the same CDR3. The chain combines TRBV27 with TRBJ1-2; D ambiguous. The germline V gene has CDR1 MNHEY and CDR2 SMNVEV (reference sequence). Trimming removed 3 bases from V and 0 bases from J, with 5 bases in between. The CDR3 is 13 residues long. This chain's CDR3 is CASSLGSNYGYTF. The CDR3 nucleotides read TGTGCCAGCAGTTTGGGTTCTAACTATGGCTACACCTTC.